This T cell receptor beta chain stems from a study of blood T cells in healthy people across ages. The sample holds a few counts of this clonotype. This CDR3 spans 13 amino acids. The germline V gene has CDR1 SQVTM and CDR2 ANQGSEA. Primers used in a second PCR of about 7 to 12 cycles were a sample-barcoded 5' primer and a J-beta primer mix. Each cDNA molecule carried a tag from a template-switch adaptor that contained 12 random nucleotides. TCRdb analysed the 5' RACE reads with MiXCR anew, one entry per CDR3 protein. The sample comprises around 990,000 distinct CDR3 sequences, roughly 24% of which are singletons, and about 0.72% rests with the top ten. Each of the donors had 8 to 10 milliliters of peripheral blood drawn into EDTA-treated Vacutainer tubes. The data also belong to a second study, concerning T cells of mothers and their children.

The sequence was obtained from a girl aged 2 to 9 in good health. Sequencing was done on a sample of blood. This chain joins TRBV29-1 and TRBJ2-5; possibly TRBD2 for D (6 bases). TRBJ2-1 explains the end of the DNA better; the J call may be wrong. CDR3 nucleotide sequence: TGCAGCGTCGAGGGACTTACCTACAATGAGCAGTTCTTC. Amino acids: CSVEGLTYNEQFF.